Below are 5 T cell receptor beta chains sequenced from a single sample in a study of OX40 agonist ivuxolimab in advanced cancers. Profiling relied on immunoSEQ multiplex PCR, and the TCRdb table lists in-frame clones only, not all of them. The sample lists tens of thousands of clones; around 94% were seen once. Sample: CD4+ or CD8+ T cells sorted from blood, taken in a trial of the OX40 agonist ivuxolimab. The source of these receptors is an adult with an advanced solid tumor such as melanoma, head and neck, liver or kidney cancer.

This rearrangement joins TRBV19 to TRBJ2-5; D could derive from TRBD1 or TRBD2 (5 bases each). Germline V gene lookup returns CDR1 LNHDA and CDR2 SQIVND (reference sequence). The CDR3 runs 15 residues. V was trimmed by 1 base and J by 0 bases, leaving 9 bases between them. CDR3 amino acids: CASSIGGNYQETQYF. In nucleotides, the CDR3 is TGTGCCAGTAGTATAGGGGGGAACTACCAAGAGACCCAGTACTTC. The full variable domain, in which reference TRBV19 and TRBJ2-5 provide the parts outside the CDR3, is DGGITQSPKYLFRKEGQNVTLSCEQNLNHDAMYWYRQDPGQGLRLIYYSQIVNDFQKGDIAEGYSVSREKKESFPLTVTSAQKNPTAFYLCASSIGGNYQETQYFGPGTRLLVL.

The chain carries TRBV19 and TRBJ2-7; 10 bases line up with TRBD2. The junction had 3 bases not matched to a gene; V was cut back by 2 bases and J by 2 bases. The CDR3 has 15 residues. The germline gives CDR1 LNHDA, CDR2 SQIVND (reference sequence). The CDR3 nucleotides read TGTGCCAGTAGTATACACGGACTAGCGGCCTACGAGCAGTACTTC. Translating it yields CASSIHGLAAYEQYF.

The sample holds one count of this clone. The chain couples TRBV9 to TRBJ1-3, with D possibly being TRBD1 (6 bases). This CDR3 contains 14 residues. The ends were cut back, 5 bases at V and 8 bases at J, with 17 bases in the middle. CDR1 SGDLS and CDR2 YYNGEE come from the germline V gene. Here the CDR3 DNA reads TGTGCCAGCAGTATGGGGAACAGGGAGGACACCATATATTTT. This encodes CASSMGNREDTIYF.

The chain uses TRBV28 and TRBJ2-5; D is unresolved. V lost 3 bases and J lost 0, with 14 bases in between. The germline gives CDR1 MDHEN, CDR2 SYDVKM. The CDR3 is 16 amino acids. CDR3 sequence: CASSFRDTLYQETQYF. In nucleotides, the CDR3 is TGTGCCAGCAGTTTCCGAGACACCTTGTACCAAGAGACCCAGTACTTC.

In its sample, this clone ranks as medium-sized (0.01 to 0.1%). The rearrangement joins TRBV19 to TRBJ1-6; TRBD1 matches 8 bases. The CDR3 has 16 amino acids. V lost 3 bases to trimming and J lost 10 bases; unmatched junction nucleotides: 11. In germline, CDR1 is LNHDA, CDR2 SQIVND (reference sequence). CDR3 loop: CASSIIEGQGGSPLHF. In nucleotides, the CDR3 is TGTGCCAGTAGTATCATTGAAGGACAGGGCGGGTCACCCCTCCACTTT.